This T cell receptor (beta chain) was sequenced for a study of shared clonotypes between healthy human individuals (TCRdb year 2020). Context from the whole study: The cohort included a few men and two women between 18 and 49 years of age. Blood TCR repertoires of about 5 healthy adults were deeply sequenced to estimate repertoire size and the extent of clonotype sharing between individuals. Each donor's leukapheresis produced roughly between roughly 0.85 and 10 billion PBMCs. To increase sequencing depth and limit assay-specific biases, TCR repertoire library preparation and sequencing were carried out by different laboratories using diverse techniques. For each donor, CD4 naive and CD4 memory were each given three plates, CD8 naive was given two plates, and CD8 memory was given one plate.

TCR CDR3 regions were amplified from genomic DNA by multiplex PCR using the deep immunoSEQ assay. For each cell subset, the extracted genomic DNA was distributed evenly across all wells of several immunoSEQ 96-well plates, and each plate served as one replicate. For sorted subsets, each replicate PCR was loaded with 200 to 250 ng genomic DNA, equivalent to approximately 33,000 T cell genomes. The purified libraries were quantified using a Qubit 3.0 fluorometer, sized with a Bioanalyzer 2100, and then quantified again using the KAPA Library Quantification kit. Every immunoSEQ 96-well plate was sequenced on a dedicated single-read 150-cycle Illumina NextSeq 550 flow cell. Processing in the source paper ran as follows. Because the immunoSEQ output held only junctional sequences and lacked quality scores, the filtering could not match the filtering applied to full-length reads. To assign V/J genes and CDR3, sequences were annotated using PyIR, a Python wrapper for IgBLAST v1.9, with IMGT germline references. Reads were removed for weak V/J assignments (E-value above 1e-6), missing CDR3, stop codons, out-of-frame junctions, or ambiguous translated residues. V3J clonotypes were defined by identical inferred V gene, J gene, and CDR3 amino acid sequence. Percentage overlap between repertoires was calculated by dividing the number of shared unique clonotypes by the size of the smaller repertoire. Richness of each repertoire was evaluated using RTK rarefaction, the Chao1 estimator, and Recon v2.1 estimates of unobserved clonotypes. OLGA was used to compute generation probabilities for all TCRbeta clonotypes that the gDNA method yielded from several donors. TCRdb mirrors the immuneACCESS table, restricted to in-frame sequences. Some clones are absent from its copies; in checked studies, under half trace to an unresolved V gene, and the reason for the others is unknown. The DNA gave D and trimming, while V, J and clone size come from that table. Counted in this sample were more than 2,000,000 clones; over 90% of them appeared once. Of the sample, 0.35% to 0.5% is held by the ten largest clones.

Donors were healthy HIV-negative adults with no recently reported acute infections or vaccinations. Every donor was a Caucasian adult residing in Nashville, Tennessee, USA. CD4+ T cells were enriched through magnetic negative selection, after which naive cells were positively selected on CD45RA and the remaining negative fraction served as the memory subset. Blood was collected by leukapheresis, and PBMCs were isolated by Ficoll-Histopaque density gradient centrifugation and then cryopreserved in liquid nitrogen vapor phase. Analytical flow cytometry was used to check the purity and quantity of each magnetically sorted T cell population. Each sorted fraction had its genomic DNA isolated and then quantified by UV absorbance on a Nanodrop 2000c. The CDR3 covers 14 residues, taking in both the cysteine and the phenylalanine. Only the CDR3 part of the read is kept: 42 bases, read in frame from the first base. V lost 8 bases and J lost 6 bases, and the count of bases not matched to a germline gene is 8. Reading the germline V gene gives CDR1 SNHLY and CDR2 FYNNEI.

A note on this clone: The specificity of this receptor is unknown. One base away there is no much larger clone; base qualities are not given.

Results and caveats for the whole study, not just this receptor: Compared with non-shared clonotypes, the clonotypes found in all four sorted-subset donors had higher generation probabilities. Pairwise subsampling led to the expectation that sequencing depth would affect the degree of clonotype sharing among donors. Sampling was restricted to blood, and TCR repertoires in tissues likely differ from the TCR repertoires found in blood. Estimated clonotype richness was generally larger for naive than for memory subsets. The genetic and exposure-history diversity represented was limited by the small number of donors. Incomplete sequencing was indicated by rarefaction of sorted-subset datasets, despite the large sequencing depth. Across four donors, about 4.5% of naive CD4, around 3.3% of naive CD8, about 2.3% of memory CD4, and 0.3% to 0.45% of memory CD8 clonotypes were shared.

The sequence links TRBV2 to TRBJ2-7, with 12 bases in between that match TRBD1. This TCR was sampled from a man younger than 35 in good health. Some clones in this sample may be carry-over from other donors' samples. Material for sequencing was naive CD4+ T cells from PBMCs. In light of the paper, this sample's cell subset or site label describes: CD45RA+ positively selected. CDR3 sequence: CASGTGTGGGEQYF. The DNA reads as follows: TGTGCCAGCGGTACCGGGACAGGGGGCGGCGAGCAGTACTTC.